This T cell receptor beta chain derives from a study of shared clonotypes between healthy human individuals. Study information: Used for every donor were three CD4 naive, three CD4 memory, two CD8 naive and one CD8 memory plate.

The length of the CDR3 is 14 residues. Germline assignment: CDR1 ENHRY and CDR2 SYGVKD. The V gene lost 6 bases and the J gene lost 7 bases, with 16 bases spanning the gap. Profiled with immunoSEQ multiplex PCR; TCRdb holds only in-frame clones, not every one. The sample has about 2.3 million clones, 85% to 95% seen once. Input material: naive CD4+ T cells from PBMCs. Subset meaning: CD45RA+ positively selected. The V gene is TRBV10-3, the J gene TRBJ2-4; possibly TRBD2 for D (6 bases). The source is a man younger than 35 in good health. Some clones in this sample may be carry-over from other donors' samples. The CDR3 bases are TGTGCCATCAGCCCTTACCCTAGCGCGAACATTCAGTACTTC. This translates into CAISPYPSANIQYF.